The 7 T cell receptor beta chains listed next were all sequenced from one sample in a study of blood T cell repertoires in COVID-19. Produced via immunoSEQ multiplex PCR; TCRdb's table is partial and in-frame only. The sample records about 270,000 clones, about 90% being singletons. Sequenced sample: PBMCs or T cells enriched from blood (not recorded which). The receptor source for this set is a woman aged 60-70 years who had recovered from COVID-19.

The chain recombines TRBV28 with TRBJ1-1, with D unclear. Germline CDR1 reads MDHEN; CDR2 reads SYDVKM. The CDR3 covers 12 residues. Trimming shortened V by 2 bases and J by 8 bases, and 9 bases separated the two germline ends. The CDR3 DNA follows: TGTGCCAGCAGTTTAATAAGCAGGGAAGCTTTCTTT. Translating it yields CASSLISREAFF.

Written as DNA, the CDR3 is TGTGCCAGCAGTGAACGGGGACAGGCCGGTAACTATGGCTACACCTTC. It translates to CASSERGQAGNYGYTF. The J gene is TRBJ1-2, the V gene TRBV6-1; 8 nucleotides agree with TRBD1. Germline CDR1 MNHNS, CDR2 SASEGT. The CDR3 has 16 amino acids. With 2 bases clipped from V and 1 base from J, the junction kept 6 bases outside the gene matches.

This chain connects TRBV2 to TRBJ2-7; D uncertain. The CDR3 extends over 13 amino acids. The V end lost 7 bases, the J end lost 12 bases, and 22 bases lay between the germline ends. Germline CDR1 reads SNHLY; CDR2 reads FYNNEI. Written as DNA, the CDR3 is TGTGCCAGCACCGAGATGGGCGCAGATGACGGGTACTTC. Translating gives CASTEMGADDGYF.

This sequence joins TRBV19 and TRBJ1-2; 12 bases match TRBD1. The CDR3 runs 15 residues. From germline, CDR1 is LNHDA and CDR2 SQIVND (reference sequence). V shed 4 bases, J shed 8 bases, and the junction held 8 bases outside the gene matches. For the CDR3, the DNA is TGTGCCAGTAGTACCCCGGGACAGGGGGCGCGGGGCTACACCTTC. Amino acid sequence: CASSTPGQGARGYTF.

The table lists this clone with many counts. The chain is built from TRBV25-1 and TRBJ1-6, with D hard to call. Trimming cost V 4 bases and J 8 bases, with 12 bases left between them. The CDR3 extends over 14 amino acids. Germline-derived CDR1 and CDR2 are MGHDK and SYGVNS. Written as DNA, the CDR3 is TGTGCCAGCAGTGGCAACGGGGATCATTCACCCCTCCACTTT. Residues: CASSGNGDHSPLHF.

V gene TRBV9 combines with J gene TRBJ2-5; TRBD2 aligns across 10 bases. Per the germline V gene, CDR1 is SGDLS and CDR2 is YYNGEE. This CDR3 is built from 17 residues. V shed 3 bases, J shed 1 base, and the junction held 9 bases outside the gene matches. DNA for the CDR3: TGTGCCAGCAGCGAGGGGCTGGGACTAGCGCCCCAAGAGACCCAGTACTTC. It translates to CASSEGLGLAPQETQYF.

The chain joins TRBV6-5 to TRBJ1-1; 10 bases map to TRBD1. Germline lookup yields CDR1 MNHEY and CDR2 SVGAGI. Germline trimming cut 0 bases from V and 5 bases from J; bases unmatched to any gene: 3. The CDR3 spans 15 residues. Here the CDR3 reads CASSYSWDRGTEAFF. In DNA form, the CDR3 reads TGTGCCAGCAGTTACTCCTGGGACAGGGGAACTGAAGCTTTCTTT.